This T cell receptor beta chain comes out of a study of cytomegalovirus exposure and HLA in healthy donors. With 60 Vbeta and 13 Jbeta primers, the PCR was carried out. Generated by immunoSEQ multiplex PCR, the TCRdb table keeps only in-frame clones and is missing some. Of 90,000 to 100,000 clones listed, about three quarters were seen once; the top ten hold around 15%. About this clone itself: Its target is not known.

The J segment lost 4 bases and the V segment lost 4 bases, leaving 3 bases of the junction unmatched. This CDR3 contains 15 residues. Germline CDR1 reads LNHDA; CDR2 reads SQIVND (reference sequence). Whole-study results and caveats: A later analysis found most CMV-associated TCR beta chains apparently HLA-restricted. Another analysis was done later, and it associated 17,000 or so TCR beta sequences with HLA alleles at 0.05 false discovery rate. A later analysis found TCR association rates differed by HLA locus, highest for DRB1 and lowest for HLA-C. Analysis was carried out at a later point, and it linked a missense DCLRE1C variant to TCR beta V- and J-gene trimming.

The material sequenced was PBMCs. This TCR was recovered from a man aged 55 to 70 in good health and CMV-seropositive. The V and J genes are TRBV19 and TRBJ2-1, with 11 bases matching TRBD2. The CDR3 nucleotides are TGTGCCAGTAGTACCGGGACTAGCGGTTACAATGAGCAGTTCTTC. It specifies CASSTGTSGYNEQFF.